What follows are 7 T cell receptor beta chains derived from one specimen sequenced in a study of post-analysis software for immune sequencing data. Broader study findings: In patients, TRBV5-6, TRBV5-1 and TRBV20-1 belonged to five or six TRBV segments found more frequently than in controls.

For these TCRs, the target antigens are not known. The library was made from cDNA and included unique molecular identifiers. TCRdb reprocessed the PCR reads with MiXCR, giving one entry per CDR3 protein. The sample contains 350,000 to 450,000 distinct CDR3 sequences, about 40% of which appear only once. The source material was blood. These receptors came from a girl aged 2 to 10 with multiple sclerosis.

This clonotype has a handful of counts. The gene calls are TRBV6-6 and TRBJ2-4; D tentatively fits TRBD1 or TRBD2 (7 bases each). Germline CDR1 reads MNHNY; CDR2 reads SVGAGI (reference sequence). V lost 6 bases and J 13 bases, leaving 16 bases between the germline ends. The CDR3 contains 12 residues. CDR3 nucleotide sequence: TGTGCCAGCAGCCAGGGGGGGAACCAGCAGTACTTC. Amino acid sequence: CASSQGGNQQYF.

The CDR3 region is CSALEGVFGQPQHF. The CDR3 region has the DNA TGCAGTGCCCTGGAGGGGGTGTTTGGTCAGCCCCAGCATTTT. The gene calls are TRBV20-1 and TRBJ1-5; possible D gene TRBD1, 6 bases. Germline V gives CDR1 DFQATT, CDR2 SNEGSKA (reference sequence). The V end lost 6 bases, the J end lost 6 bases, and 18 bases lay between the germline ends. The CDR3 sequence is 14 residues long.

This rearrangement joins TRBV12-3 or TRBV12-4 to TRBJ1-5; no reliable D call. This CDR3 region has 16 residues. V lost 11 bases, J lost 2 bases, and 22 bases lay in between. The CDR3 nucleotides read TGTGCCGGCCGAGACGACTGTGTTCTCGGCAATCAGCCCCAGCATTTT. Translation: CAGRDDCVLGNQPQHF.

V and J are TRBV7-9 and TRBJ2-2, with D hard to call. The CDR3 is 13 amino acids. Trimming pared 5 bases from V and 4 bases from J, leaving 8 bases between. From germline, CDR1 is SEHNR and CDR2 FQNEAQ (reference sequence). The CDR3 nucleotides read TGTGCCAGCAGCCCTAGTCCCACCGGGGAGCTGTTTTTT. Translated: CASSPSPTGELFF.

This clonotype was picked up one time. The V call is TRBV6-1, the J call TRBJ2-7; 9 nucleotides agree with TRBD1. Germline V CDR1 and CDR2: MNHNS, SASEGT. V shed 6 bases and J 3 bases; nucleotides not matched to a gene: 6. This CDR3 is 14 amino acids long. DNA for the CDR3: TGTGCCAGCAGAATGGGACAGGGACACTACGAGCAGTACTTC. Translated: CASRMGQGHYEQYF.

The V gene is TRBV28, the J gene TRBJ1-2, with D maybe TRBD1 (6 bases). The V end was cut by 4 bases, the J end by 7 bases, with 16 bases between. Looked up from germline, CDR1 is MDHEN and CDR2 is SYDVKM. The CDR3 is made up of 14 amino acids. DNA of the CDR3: TGTGCCAGCAGTTCGCGGGGGCATAGTCTTGGCTACACCTTC. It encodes CASSSRGHSLGYTF.

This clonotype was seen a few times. This chain's CDR3 is CAIPMGGDYEQYF. As DNA, the CDR3 is TGTGCCATCCCGATGGGGGGGGACTACGAGCAGTACTTC. The chain carries TRBV6-2 or TRBV6-3 and TRBJ2-7, with 7 nucleotides matching TRBD2. The CDR3 runs to 13 residues. J lost 3 bases, V lost 10 bases, and 9 bases had no gene match. In germline, CDR1 is MNHEY, CDR2 SVGEGT.